What follows are 26 T cell receptor beta chains derived from one specimen sequenced in a study of T-cell memory formation after mild COVID-19. TCRdb re-derived calls from the 5' RACE reads in MiXCR, one entry per CDR3 protein. The sample carries approximately 260,000 distinct CDR3 sequences, approximately 19% recorded once. Material: PBMCs or a T cell subset sorted from them (not recorded which). The receptor set was obtained from a man aged 18 to 30 who had mild COVID-19 (a few samples of this study predate the infection). Cell type and time point are not known.

This clonotype was counted between two and nine times. The rearrangement joins TRBV6-5 to TRBJ1-5; 12 nucleotides agree with TRBD1. CDR3 size: 17 residues. The V segment lost 7 bases and the J segment 2 bases; nucleotides outside the gene matches: 9. Germline values: CDR1 MNHEY, CDR2 SVGAGI. This CDR3 reads CASTPGTGGKGNQPQHF. The DNA for the CDR3 is TGTGCCAGCACTCCCGGGACAGGGGGCAAGGGCAATCAGCCCCAGCATTTT.

The rearrangement joins TRBV5-6 to TRBJ1-1, with D maybe TRBD1 (5 bases). This CDR3 contains 15 residues. The germline V gene has CDR1 SGHDT and CDR2 YYEEEE. The V gene lost 4 bases and the J gene lost 1 base, with 14 bases spanning the gap. For the CDR3, the DNA is TGTGCCAGCAGCCGGCCGGGACCGACGAACACTGAAGCTTTCTTT. Translated: CASSRPGPTNTEAFF.

This clonotype was detected only a few times. The genes are TRBV19 and TRBJ2-1; 12 nucleotides align to TRBD2. The junction had 25 bases not matched to a gene; V was cut back by 4 bases and J by 6 bases. The V gene's germline CDR1 is LNHDA and CDR2 SQIVND (reference sequence). The CDR3 has 22 residues. CDR3 coding DNA: TGTGCCAGTAGTACCGACAGGGAAAACGTATTTAGGGCGGGACTAGCGGGCAATGAGCAGTTCTTC. It translates to CASSTDRENVFRAGLAGNEQFF. The variable domain in full, completed from reference TRBV19 and TRBJ2-1, reads DGGITQSPKYLFRKEGQNVTLSCEQNLNHDAMYWYRQDPGQGLRLIYYSQIVNDFQKGDIAEGYSVSREKKESFPLTVTSAQKNPTAFYLCASSTDRENVFRAGLAGNEQFFGPGTRLTVL.

In this sample, this clonotype turned up a few times. With a much larger clone just one base away, this may be a read error. The chain is built from TRBV3-1 and TRBJ2-1; D is ambiguous. The CDR3 loop spans 11 amino acids. Looked up from germline, CDR1 is LGHDT and CDR2 is YNNKEL (reference sequence). The ends were cut back, 2 bases at V and 6 bases at J, with 2 bases in the middle. The CDR3 here is CASSQFNEQFF. The CDR3 DNA reads TGTGCCAGCAGCCAATTCAATGAGCAGTTCTTC.

This clonotype was detected only a few times. This chain joins TRBV5-1 and TRBJ2-7, with 10 bases identical to TRBD1. Germline values: CDR1 SGHRS, CDR2 YFSETQ. Trimming took 5 bases from V and 2 from J; bases not matched to a gene: 7. This CDR3 region has 15 residues. CDR3 sequence reads: CASSPGQGVPYEQYF. CDR3 in DNA: TGCGCCAGCAGTCCTGGACAGGGGGTCCCCTACGAGCAGTACTTC.

The J gene is TRBJ2-2, the V gene TRBV5-1, with a tentative D call TRBD2 (6 bases). Germline V gene sequence: CDR1 SGHRS, CDR2 YFSETQ. The V end lost 10 bases, the J end lost 6 bases, and 19 bases lay between the germline ends. CDR3 length: 14 residues. The CDR3 nucleotides read TGCGCCTCGGGGGAGCTCGGCCTTCCCGGGGAGCTGTTTTTT. Translating it yields CASGELGLPGELFF. The whole variable domain, filled in from reference TRBV5-1 and TRBJ2-2, reads KAGVTQTPRYLIKTRGQQVTLSCSPISGHRSVSWYQQTPGQGLQFLFEYFSETQRNKGNFPGRFSGRQFSNSRSEMNVSTLELGDSALYLCASGELGLPGELFFGEGSRLTVL.

This clonotype was counted a few times. This chain joins TRBV4-3 and TRBJ2-1; TRBD2 matches at 10 bases. Trimming at V came to 2 bases and at J to 6 bases, leaving 4 bases not matched to a gene. CDR3 length: 15 amino acids. CDR1 and CDR2 from the germline V gene are LGHNA and YSLEER. The CDR3 region has the DNA TGCGCCAGCAGCCAACCTAGCGGGGGCCTCAATGAGCAGTTCTTC. Protein sequence: CASSQPSGGLNEQFF.

The V and J genes are TRBV5-1 and TRBJ2-3; 10 bases are a match to TRBD1. Germline CDR1 SGHRS, CDR2 YFSETQ. The trim removed 4 bases at V and 4 bases at J, leaving 9 bases unmatched. This CDR3 has 16 amino acids. The CDR3 DNA is TGCGCCAGCAGCCCCTGGACAGGGGGTCTCCCAGATACGCAGTATTTT. Amino acid sequence: CASSPWTGGLPDTQYF.

In this sample, this clonotype turned up a few times. The chain joins TRBV12-3 or TRBV12-4 to TRBJ2-3, with D unclear. This CDR3 comprises 13 residues. The V end lost 6 bases, the J end lost 8 bases, and 15 bases lay between the germline ends. The CDR3 region has the DNA TGTGCCAGCAGAAGTCCGGGCTTCGGTACGCAGTATTTT. Its protein product is CASRSPGFGTQYF.

The rearrangement links TRBV7-2 to TRBJ1-5, with D hard to call. The germline V gene encodes CDR1 SGHTA and CDR2 FQGNSA. V lost 7 bases and J 12 bases, leaving 19 bases between the germline ends. CDR3 length: 13 residues. CDR3 DNA: TGTGCCAGCAACCACTTCCGCTGTCAAGTCCAGCATTTT. Translating it yields CASNHFRCQVQHF.

This clonotype came up once. The chain is built from TRBV12-3 or TRBV12-4 and TRBJ2-1; D possibly corresponds to TRBD1 (6 bases). There are 14 residues in the CDR3. The germline V and J ends were trimmed by 2 bases and 2 bases, with 7 bases remaining between them. The CDR3 protein is CASSLTGTYNEQFF. Here the CDR3 DNA reads TGTGCCAGCAGTTTAACAGGGACCTACAATGAGCAGTTCTTC.

The chain couples TRBV2 to TRBJ1-2; unclear D gene. The CDR3 length is 11 residues. Germline-derived CDR1 and CDR2 are SNHLY and FYNNEI. V lost 4 bases and J lost 3, with 3 bases in between. In nucleotides, the CDR3 is TGTGCCAGCAGTGGCCACTATGGCTACACCTTC. Encoded protein: CASSGHYGYTF.

In this sample, this clonotype turned up a few times. The rearrangement links TRBV28 to TRBJ1-1; D unresolved. Germline CDR1 and CDR2: MDHEN and SYDVKM. The CDR3 is 13 residues long. V was clipped by 7 bases and J by 1 base, with 10 bases between them. CDR3 nucleotide sequence: TGTGCCAGCATCGAGTGGAGGAACACTGAAGCTTTCTTT. Translated, it gives CASIEWRNTEAFF.

This clonotype was seen many times. V and J are TRBV10-3 and TRBJ2-1; D is unresolved. Per germline, CDR1 ENHRY and CDR2 SYGVKD. The CDR3 runs 14 residues. The V and J ends lost 5 bases and 6 bases respectively, with 14 bases between them. In nucleotides, the CDR3 is TGTGCCATCAGTTTACCCCTAGAACCCAATGAGCAGTTCTTC. Encoded protein: CAISLPLEPNEQFF.

The rearrangement links TRBV7-2 to TRBJ2-3, with D tentatively TRBD1 or TRBD2 (5 bases each). With 5 bases removed from V and 2 bases from J, the gap between germline ends came to 17 bases. From germline, CDR1 is SGHTA and CDR2 FQGNSA. The length of the CDR3 is 16 residues. The DNA for the CDR3 is TGTGCCAGCAGCGAGGAGGTGTGGGGCTACACAGATACGCAGTATTTT. The encoded protein is CASSEEVWGYTDTQYF.

The chain couples TRBV5-1 to TRBJ2-3, with D perhaps TRBD2 (6 bases). Germline V gene lookup returns CDR1 SGHRS and CDR2 YFSETQ. The V and J ends lost 5 bases and 0 bases respectively, with 13 bases between them. The CDR3 is made up of 15 amino acids. This CDR3 reads CASRAGRDSTDTQYF. CDR3 DNA sequence: TGCGCCAGCAGGGCGGGACGGGATAGCACAGATACGCAGTATTTT. The full variable domain, rest sourced from reference TRBV5-1 and TRBJ2-3, is KAGVTQTPRYLIKTRGQQVTLSCSPISGHRSVSWYQQTPGQGLQFLFEYFSETQRNKGNFPGRFSGRQFSNSRSEMNVSTLELGDSALYLCASRAGRDSTDTQYFGPGTRLTVL.

In this sample, this clonotype turned up a few times. The CDR3 is CASSPGQPNQPQHF. The CDR3 DNA follows: TGTGCCAGCAGCCCGGGACAGCCGAATCAGCCCCAGCATTTT. The V gene is TRBV7-9, the J gene TRBJ1-5; 7 bases map to TRBD1. V lost 5 bases and J lost 4; bases outside the gene matches: 5. The CDR3 contains 14 residues. The germline V gene encodes CDR1 SEHNR and CDR2 FQNEAQ (reference sequence).

The rearrangement links TRBV7-9 to TRBJ2-7; D gene unclear. Per the germline V gene, CDR1 is SEHNR and CDR2 is FQNEAQ (reference sequence). Trimming removed 4 bases at V and 3 bases at J, with 10 bases between. The CDR3 contains 13 residues. The CDR3 bases are TGTGCCAGCAGCTCCCAGAGTAACTACGAGCAGTACGTC. It specifies CASSSQSNYEQYV.

This clonotype has just a few counts. The chain joins TRBV12-3 or TRBV12-4 to TRBJ2-3; TRBD1 is a possible D gene (5 bases). This CDR3 is built from 16 residues. Between the trimmed V and J ends, which lost 1 base and 0 bases, there was a span of 11 bases. CDR3 residues: CASSLGQSPSTDTQYF. CDR3 nucleotide sequence: TGTGCCAGCAGTTTAGGACAGTCACCTAGCACAGATACGCAGTATTTT.

The table lists this clonotype with a few counts. The chain employs TRBV20-1 and TRBJ1-2; 8 bases align to TRBD1. Trimming cost V 3 bases and J 8 bases; bases outside gene matches: 20. Per the germline V gene, CDR1 is DFQATT and CDR2 is SNEGSKA (reference sequence). The CDR3 is 17 residues long. The CDR3 sequence: CSASRDLGQGGKWGYTF. The CDR3 DNA is TGCAGTGCTAGTAGGGACTTAGGACAGGGAGGGAAATGGGGCTACACCTTC.

The rearrangement uses TRBV11-3 and TRBJ1-1, with a tentative D call TRBD1 (6 bases). V was shortened by 5 bases and J by 2 bases, with 18 bases between the two germline ends. This CDR3 region has 16 residues. CDR1 is SGHNT, CDR2 YENEEA, per germline. In nucleotides, the CDR3 is TGTGCCAGCAGCCCTCAGCATGGGGGGGCTAACACTGAAGCTTTCTTT. As protein: CASSPQHGGANTEAFF.

This clonotype was counted between two and nine times. The chain has TRBV15 and TRBJ2-3; 7 bases line up with TRBD1. The CDR3 covers 15 residues. Germline values: CDR1 LNHNV, CDR2 YYDKDF (reference sequence). Unmatched junction bases numbered 6, after V lost 4 bases and J lost 2 bases. CDR3 nucleotides: TGTGCCACCAGCATCAGGACAGGATACACAGATACGCAGTATTTT. Protein product: CATSIRTGYTDTQYF.

This rearrangement joins TRBV5-6 to TRBJ2-7, with 8 bases aligning to TRBD2. The germline CDR1 and CDR2 sequences are SGHDT and YYEEEE. V dropped 4 bases and J dropped 3; count of bases not matched to a gene: 3. This CDR3 spans 13 amino acids. The CDR3 here is CASSISGVYEQYV. The CDR3 DNA is TGTGCCAGCAGCATTAGCGGGGTCTACGAGCAGTACGTC.

V gene TRBV30 combines with J gene TRBJ1-2; D gene unclear. The CDR3 is made up of 13 amino acids. The V and J ends lost 2 bases and 5 bases respectively, with 12 bases between them. Germline CDR1 is GTSNPN and CDR2 is SVGIG (reference sequence). CDR3 in amino acids: CAWSLGIAYGYTF. CDR3 bases: TGTGCCTGGAGTCTCGGCATTGCATATGGCTACACCTTC.

The table lists this clonotype with a few counts. The chain joins TRBV6-2 or TRBV6-3 to TRBJ2-5; D might be TRBD2 (6 bases). The V end was cut by 7 bases, the J end by 2 bases, with 11 bases between. Germline values: CDR1 MNHEY, CDR2 SVGEGT. CDR3 size: 13 residues. CDR3: CASKPGVQETQYF. CDR3 nucleotides: TGTGCCAGCAAGCCGGGAGTACAAGAGACCCAGTACTTC.

The V gene is TRBV2, the J gene TRBJ2-1; D is uncertain. The length of the CDR3 is 15 residues. The germline gives CDR1 SNHLY, CDR2 FYNNEI. V gave up 5 bases and J gave up 8 bases, with 19 bases separating them. The CDR3 sequence: CASSRDWTVLDEQFF. The CDR3 DNA follows: TGTGCCAGCAGTCGTGACTGGACCGTTTTGGATGAGCAGTTCTTC.